The 26 T cell receptor beta chains given below trace back to one sample, sequenced in a study of blood T cell repertoires in COVID-19. Sequencing was performed with immunoSEQ multiplex PCR; in TCRdb, only in-frame clones are kept and a portion is missing. This table has about 110,000 clones, about nine tenths appearing once. Sequenced material: peripheral blood. The receptors stem from a human donor in a cohort sampled during active COVID-19.

This rearrangement joins TRBV7-9 to TRBJ2-1, with 13 bases lining up with TRBD2. Germline V gene lookup returns CDR1 SEHNR and CDR2 FQNEAQ (reference sequence). The J segment lost 8 bases and the V segment lost 4 bases, leaving 11 bases of the junction unmatched. The length of the CDR3 is 17 residues. DNA for the CDR3: TGTGCCAGCAGCTCGCCTACTAGCGGGGGGGCAGTCGATGAGCAGTTCTTC. Protein: CASSSPTSGGAVDEQFF. The whole variable domain, remainder taken from reference TRBV7-9 and TRBJ2-1, is DTGVSQNPRHKITKRGQNVTFRCDPISEHNRLYWYRQTLGQGPEFLTYFQNEAQLEKSRLLSDRFSAERPKGSFSTLEIQRTEQGDSAMYLCASSSPTSGGAVDEQFFGPGTRLTVL.

This chain uses TRBV7-2 with TRBJ1-2, with D tentatively TRBD1 (5 bases). V was trimmed by 1 base and J by 8 bases, leaving 14 bases between them. CDR3 size: 14 residues. The germline CDR1 and CDR2 sequences are SGHTA and FQGNSA. The CDR3 region has the DNA TGTGCCAGCAGCTTAGGAATGGCAGGGTGGGGCTACACCTTC. This sequence encodes CASSLGMAGWGYTF.

This rearrangement joins TRBV27 to TRBJ2-1, with 8 bases lining up with TRBD1. J lost 10 bases, V lost 1 base, and 3 bases had no gene match. This CDR3 has 13 amino acids. The germline gives CDR1 MNHEY, CDR2 SMNVEV (reference sequence). CDR3 sequence reads: CASSLWGQAEQFF. The CDR3 region has the DNA TGTGCCAGCAGTTTATGGGGACAGGCCGAGCAGTTCTTC.

V is TRBV5-4 and J is TRBJ2-5; 8 bases agree with TRBD1. J gave up 6 bases and V 4 bases, and 14 bases lay outside the gene matches. Germline loops: CDR1 SGHNT, CDR2 YYREEE (reference sequence). The CDR3 runs to 16 residues. The CDR3 region is CASSGPGQEIGQTQYF. The CDR3 coding sequence is TGTGCCAGCAGCGGGCCGGGACAGGAGATCGGGCAGACCCAGTACTTC.

V gene TRBV7-9 combines with J gene TRBJ1-1; possibly TRBD1 for D (5 bases). The ends were cut back, 2 bases at V and 6 bases at J, with 13 bases in the middle. This CDR3 is 14 amino acids long. Looked up from germline, CDR1 is SEHNR and CDR2 is FQNEAQ (reference sequence). CDR3 in amino acids: CASSLTVQGPEAFF. In DNA form, the CDR3 reads TGTGCCAGCAGCTTAACAGTGCAGGGCCCTGAAGCTTTCTTT.

This chain uses TRBV23-1 with TRBJ2-1; 9 bases match TRBD1. TRBV23-1 is an open reading frame whose function is uncertain. Trimming cost V 3 bases and J 8 bases; bases outside gene matches: 8. The CDR3 length is 15 residues. The CDR3 protein is CASSHRQGEVYEQFF. The CDR3 DNA reads TGCGCCAGCAGTCATCGACAGGGGGAAGTATATGAGCAGTTCTTC.

The rearrangement joins TRBV7-2 to TRBJ2-3; D is possibly TRBD2 (6 bases). V was shortened by 6 bases and J by 0 bases, with 16 bases between the two germline ends. The CDR3 contains 16 residues. The germline gives CDR1 SGHTA, CDR2 FQGNSA. Written as DNA, the CDR3 is TGTGCCAGCAGTCTTAATAGCGGTGCTAGCACAGATACGCAGTATTTT. Translating gives CASSLNSGASTDTQYF. The whole variable domain, remainder taken from reference TRBV7-2 and TRBJ2-3, is GAGVSQSPSNKVTEKGKDVELRCDPISGHTALYWYRQSLGQGLEFLIYFQGNSAPDKSGLPSDRFSAERTGGSVSTLTIQRTQQEDSAVYLCASSLNSGASTDTQYFGPGTRLTVL.

CDR3 residues: CASSEPFSGNTIYF. CDR3 bases: TGTGCCAGCAGTGAACCTTTCTCTGGAAACACCATATATTTT. The rearrangement links TRBV6-1 to TRBJ1-3; no clear D gene. Germline V CDR1 and CDR2: MNHNS, SASEGT. The CDR3 has 14 amino acids. The germline V and J ends were trimmed by 2 bases and 0 bases, with 5 bases remaining between them.

The chain joins TRBV6-4 to TRBJ1-2; TRBD1 matches 9 bases. Trimming took 7 bases from V and 6 from J; bases not matched to a gene: 6. This CDR3 is 13 amino acids long. CDR1 and CDR2 (germline): MRHNA, SNTAGT. The CDR3 sequence: CASNLQGADGYTF. DNA for the CDR3: TGTGCCAGCAATTTACAGGGGGCCGATGGCTACACCTTC.

The V and J genes are TRBV7-2 and TRBJ2-3, with no clear D. Germline assignment: CDR1 SGHTA and CDR2 FQGNSA. The CDR3 is made up of 13 amino acids. V was shortened by 6 bases and J by 1 base, with 8 bases between the two germline ends. The chain's CDR3 is CASRPPGTDTQYF. CDR3 bases: TGTGCCAGCAGGCCTCCAGGCACAGATACGCAGTATTTT.

This rearrangement joins TRBV19 to TRBJ2-7; the match to TRBD1 covers 7 bases. CDR3 length: 16 residues. J gave up 6 bases and V 5 bases, and 16 bases lay outside the gene matches. Germline V gene data show CDR1 as LNHDA and CDR2 as SQIVND (reference sequence). The CDR3 DNA reads TGTGCCAGTAGTCCAACCGGGGAACAGGGGCGTGTCGAGCAGTACTTC. Translated: CASSPTGEQGRVEQYF.

The chain links TRBV7-9 to TRBJ2-2, with unresolved D. Between the trimmed V and J ends, which lost 5 bases and 3 bases, there was a span of 10 bases. Germline V CDR1 and CDR2: SEHNR, FQNEAQ (reference sequence). The CDR3 sequence is 14 residues long. CDR3 protein: CASSPPGDTGELFF. The CDR3 nucleotides are TGTGCCAGCAGCCCCCCTGGAGACACCGGGGAGCTGTTTTTT.

The CDR3 region is CASSPAGLAGRADTQYF. The DNA of the CDR3 is TGTGCCAGCAGCCCGGCGGGACTAGCGGGAAGGGCAGATACGCAGTATTTT. V and J are TRBV7-3 and TRBJ2-3; 13 bases are shared with TRBD2. Germline V gene lookup returns CDR1 SGHTA and CDR2 FQGTGA. The CDR3 contains 17 residues. The V gene end was trimmed by 5 bases and the J gene end by 4 bases; junction bases not matched to a gene: 9.

This chain links TRBV6-5 with TRBJ2-7; 9 nucleotides match TRBD1. The length of the CDR3 is 15 residues. Germline loops: CDR1 MNHEY, CDR2 SVGAGI. Unmatched junction bases numbered 11, after V lost 6 bases and J lost 5 bases. The CDR3 DNA reads as TGTGCCAGCAGCAGTACCGGGACAGGGAGGCACGAGCAGTACTTC. This translates into CASSSTGTGRHEQYF.

The chain recombines TRBV10-2 with TRBJ1-5; D perhaps matches TRBD1 (5 bases). Germline assignment: CDR1 WSHSY and CDR2 SAAADI. There are 13 residues in the CDR3. V shed 3 bases and J shed 4 bases, with 7 bases lying between them. The CDR3 sequence is CASSDRANQPQHF. In DNA form, the CDR3 reads TGCGCCAGCAGTGACAGGGCGAATCAGCCCCAGCATTTT.

The genes are TRBV9 and TRBJ2-7, with D unclear. This CDR3 comprises 13 residues. Germline lookup yields CDR1 SGDLS and CDR2 YYNGEE. V lost 3 bases, J lost 0 bases, and 7 bases lay in between. CDR3 nucleotides: TGTGCCAGCAGCGGGCCCGACTCCTACGAGCAGTACTTC. It specifies CASSGPDSYEQYF.

V gene TRBV5-6 combines with J gene TRBJ2-2, with 10 bases fitting TRBD2. V gave up 3 bases and J gave up 2 bases; unmatched junction bases: 4. This CDR3 comprises 16 residues. Germline loops: CDR1 SGHDT, CDR2 YYEEEE. CDR3 loop: CASSWSGGANTGELFF. In DNA form, the CDR3 reads TGTGCCAGCAGCTGGAGCGGGGGGGCTAACACCGGGGAGCTGTTTTTT.

The V gene is TRBV6-5, the J gene TRBJ2-5; D unclear. This CDR3 has 15 amino acids. V lost 3 bases and J lost 5, with 16 bases in between. Per the germline V gene, CDR1 is MNHEY and CDR2 is SVGAGI. CDR3 DNA: TGTGCCAGCAGTTATTTTGGTAGCTCTGGCGAGACCCAGTACTTC. Protein sequence: CASSYFGSSGETQYF.

The chain couples TRBV30 to TRBJ1-4; D might be TRBD1 (5 bases). The germline V gene encodes CDR1 GTSNPN and CDR2 SVGIG (reference sequence). The V gene lost 4 bases and the J gene lost 3 bases, with 12 bases spanning the gap. CDR3 size: 14 residues. CDR3 coding DNA: TGTGCCTGGACCCCCCCGGGGGCTAATGAAAAACTGTTTTTT. It encodes CAWTPPGANEKLFF. Combining the CDR3 with reference TRBV30 and TRBJ1-4 gives the whole variable domain SQTIHQWPATLVQPVGSPLSLECTVEGTSNPNLYWYRQAAGRGLQLLFYSVGIGQISSEVPQNLSASRPQDRQFILSSKKLLLSDSGFYLCAWTPPGANEKLFFGSGTQLSVL.

The V and J genes are TRBV6-6 and TRBJ1-2, with D maybe TRBD1 (6 bases). The V end was cut by 6 bases, the J end by 0 bases, with 14 bases between. Germline V CDR1 and CDR2: MNHNY, SVGAGI (reference sequence). The CDR3 length is 15 residues. The CDR3 DNA sequence: TGTGCCAGCAGCACCGACAGGAAAGCTAACTATGGCTACACCTTC. Translating gives CASSTDRKANYGYTF.

This clone is a singleton in its sample. This chain uses TRBV6-6 with TRBJ2-5, with TRBD2 matching 7 bases. V shed 3 bases, J shed 5 bases, and the junction held 9 bases outside the gene matches. The CDR3 has 15 amino acids. Germline V CDR1 and CDR2: MNHNY, SVGAGI (reference sequence). The CDR3 DNA reads TGTGCCAGCAGTTATGTGGCGGGAGCCGGGGAGACCCAGTACTTC. The encoded protein is CASSYVAGAGETQYF.

The chain combines TRBV15 with TRBJ2-3; 9 bases are a match to TRBD2. Trimming took 3 bases from V and 3 from J; bases not matched to a gene: 13. The germline CDR1 and CDR2 sequences are LNHNV and YYDKDF (reference sequence). The CDR3 spans 18 residues. CDR3 nucleotide sequence: TGTGCCACCAGCAGGCCAGAGGGTAGCGGGAGCGGTACAGATACGCAGTATTTT. Translation gives CATSRPEGSGSGTDTQYF.

This clone was counted a single time. The CDR3 here is CASSEGGEAFF. CDR3 nucleotide sequence: TGCGCCAGCAGTGAGGGGGGGGAGGCTTTCTTT. This sequence joins TRBV10-1 and TRBJ1-1, with D possibly being TRBD1 (5 bases). The CDR3 totals 11 residues. Germline assignment: CDR1 WNHNN and CDR2 SYGVQD (reference sequence). V was shortened by 2 bases and J by 11 bases, with 9 bases between the two germline ends.

V usage is TRBV3-1 (or the pseudogene TRBV3-2) and J usage is TRBJ1-4; D is unclear. Germline V CDR1 and CDR2: LGHDT, YNNKEL (reference sequence). The CDR3 runs 12 residues. V dropped 1 base and J dropped 5 bases, with 2 bases sitting between them. CDR3 sequence: CASSQANEKLFF. The CDR3 nucleotides read TGTGCCAGCAGCCAAGCAAATGAAAAACTGTTTTTT.

The chain links TRBV2 to TRBJ2-7; tentatively, D is TRBD2 (6 bases). Germline V gene sequence: CDR1 SNHLY, CDR2 FYNNEI. The ends were cut back, 3 bases at V and 4 bases at J, with 16 bases in the middle. The CDR3 is 15 residues long. The CDR3, as DNA: TGTGCCAGCAGTGATACGGGGGTGGGACCATACGAGCAGTACTTC. Its protein is CASSDTGVGPYEQYF.

This chain links TRBV5-6 with TRBJ2-7; 12 nucleotides match TRBD2. The CDR3 covers 15 residues. Looked up from germline, CDR1 is SGHDT and CDR2 is YYEEEE. V was clipped by 8 bases and J by 0 bases; unmatched bases: 6. The CDR3 DNA reads as TGTGCCAGTGGACTAGCGGGATACTACTCCTACGAGCAGTACTTC. This codes for CASGLAGYYSYEQYF.